This record covers a single T cell receptor beta chain. Original processing methods: Amplified reference gene primers provided the basis for estimating nucleated cell counts. Using immunoSEQ multiplex PCR, the repertoire was profiled, and TCRdb retains in-frame clones only, with some absent. V and J calls plus clone size are reproduced from that table; the DNA served to infer D and trimming. The repertoire has about 74,000 clones, around nine tenths of them found once; the top ten carry 1.9%. Germline values: CDR1 SQVTM, CDR2 ANQGSEA. This CDR3 spans 12 amino acids. V was cut by 6 bases and J by 0 bases, with 9 bases left in between. This specimen comes from a study of blood T cell repertoires in COVID-19. Across the study: Acute and convalescent COVID-19 specimens originated in the United States, Italy and Spain. From T cells, B-cell-depleted T cells, or PBMCs came the material, which was cDNA or gDNA.

V and J are TRBV29-1 and TRBJ2-7; tentatively, D is TRBD2 (6 bases). Sequenced input: peripheral blood. This sequence was found in an elderly woman with active or convalescent COVID-19. This chain's CDR3 is CSVTGLSYEQYF. The CDR3, as DNA: TGCAGCGTAACGGGACTCTCCTACGAGCAGTACTTC.